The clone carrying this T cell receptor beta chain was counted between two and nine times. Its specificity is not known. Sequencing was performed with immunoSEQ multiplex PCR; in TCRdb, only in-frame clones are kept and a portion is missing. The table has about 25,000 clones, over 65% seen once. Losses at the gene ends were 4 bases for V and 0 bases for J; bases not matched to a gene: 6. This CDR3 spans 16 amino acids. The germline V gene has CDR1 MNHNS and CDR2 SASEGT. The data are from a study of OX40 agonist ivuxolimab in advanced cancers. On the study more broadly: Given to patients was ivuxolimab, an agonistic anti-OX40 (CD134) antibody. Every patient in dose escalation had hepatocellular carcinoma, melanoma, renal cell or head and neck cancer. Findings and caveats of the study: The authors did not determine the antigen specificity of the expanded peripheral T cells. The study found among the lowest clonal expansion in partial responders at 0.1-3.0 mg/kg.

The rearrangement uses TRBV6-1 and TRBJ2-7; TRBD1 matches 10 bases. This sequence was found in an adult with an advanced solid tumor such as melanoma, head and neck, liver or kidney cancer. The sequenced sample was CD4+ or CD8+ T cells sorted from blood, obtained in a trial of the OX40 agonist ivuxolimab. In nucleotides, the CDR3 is TGTGCCAGCAGTGGGGGGACAGGGGCAAGCTCCTACGAGCAGTACTTC. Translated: CASSGGTGASSYEQYF.